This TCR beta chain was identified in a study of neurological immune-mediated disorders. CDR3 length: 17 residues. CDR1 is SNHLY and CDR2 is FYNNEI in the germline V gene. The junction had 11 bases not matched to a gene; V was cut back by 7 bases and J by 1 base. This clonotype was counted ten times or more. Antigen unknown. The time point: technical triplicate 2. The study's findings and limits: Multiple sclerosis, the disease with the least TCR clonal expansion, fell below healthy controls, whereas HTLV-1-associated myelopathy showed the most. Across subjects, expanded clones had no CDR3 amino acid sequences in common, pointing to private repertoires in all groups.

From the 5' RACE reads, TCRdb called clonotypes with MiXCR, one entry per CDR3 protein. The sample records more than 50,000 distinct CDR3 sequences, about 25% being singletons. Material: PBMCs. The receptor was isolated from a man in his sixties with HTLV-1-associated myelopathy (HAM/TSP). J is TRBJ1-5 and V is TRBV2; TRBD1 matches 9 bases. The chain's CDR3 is CASTLLGTGRSNQPQHF. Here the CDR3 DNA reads TGTGCCAGCACCCTCCTTGGGACAGGGAGGAGCAATCAGCCCCAGCATTTT.